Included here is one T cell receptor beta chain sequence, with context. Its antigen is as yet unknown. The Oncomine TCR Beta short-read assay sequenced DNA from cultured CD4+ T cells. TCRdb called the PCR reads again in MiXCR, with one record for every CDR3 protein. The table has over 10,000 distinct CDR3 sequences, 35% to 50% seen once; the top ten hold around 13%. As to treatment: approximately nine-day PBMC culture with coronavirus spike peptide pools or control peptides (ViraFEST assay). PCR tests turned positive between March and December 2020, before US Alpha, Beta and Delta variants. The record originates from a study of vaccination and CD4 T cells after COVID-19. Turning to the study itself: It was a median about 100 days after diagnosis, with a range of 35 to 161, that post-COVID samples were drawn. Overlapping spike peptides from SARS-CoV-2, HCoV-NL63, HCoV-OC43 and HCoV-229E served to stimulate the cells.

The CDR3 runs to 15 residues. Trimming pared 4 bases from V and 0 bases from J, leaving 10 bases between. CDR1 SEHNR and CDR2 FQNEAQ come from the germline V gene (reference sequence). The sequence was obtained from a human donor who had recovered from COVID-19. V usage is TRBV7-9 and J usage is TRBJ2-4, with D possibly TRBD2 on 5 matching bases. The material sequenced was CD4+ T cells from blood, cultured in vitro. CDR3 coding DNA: TGTGCCAGCAGCTCCGGGAACTTAGCCAAAAACATTCAGTACTTC. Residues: CASSSGNLAKNIQYF.